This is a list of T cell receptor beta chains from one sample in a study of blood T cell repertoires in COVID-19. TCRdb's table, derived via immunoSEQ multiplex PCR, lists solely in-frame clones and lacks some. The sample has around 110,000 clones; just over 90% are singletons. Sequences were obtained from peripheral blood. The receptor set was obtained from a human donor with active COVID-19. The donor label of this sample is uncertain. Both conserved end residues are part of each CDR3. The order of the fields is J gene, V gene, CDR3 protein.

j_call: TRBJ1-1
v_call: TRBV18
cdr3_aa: CASSPPGQGVGNTEAFF

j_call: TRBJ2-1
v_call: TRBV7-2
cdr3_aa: CASSPGPKISYNEQFF

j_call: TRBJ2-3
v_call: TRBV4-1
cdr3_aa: CASSQGRGYTQYF

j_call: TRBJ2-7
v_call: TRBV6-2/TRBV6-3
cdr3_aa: CASSPYHRESYEQYF

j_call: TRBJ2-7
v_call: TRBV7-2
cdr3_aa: CASSPRGYEQYF

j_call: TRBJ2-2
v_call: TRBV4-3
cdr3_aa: CASSPRPGTGELFF

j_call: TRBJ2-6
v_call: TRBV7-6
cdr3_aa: CASSPRVAVGTGANVLTF

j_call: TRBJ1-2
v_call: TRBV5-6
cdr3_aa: CASRETGVYGYTF

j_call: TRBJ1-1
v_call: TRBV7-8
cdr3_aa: CASSFLEGQGNTEAFF

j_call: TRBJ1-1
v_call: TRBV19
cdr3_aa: CASSMGQANTEAFF

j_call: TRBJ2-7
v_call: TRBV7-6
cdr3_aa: CASSQSGIYEQYF

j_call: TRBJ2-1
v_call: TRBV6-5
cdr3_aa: CASSYLDEQFF

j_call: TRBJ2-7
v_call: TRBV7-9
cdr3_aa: CASSPRDRSSYEQYF

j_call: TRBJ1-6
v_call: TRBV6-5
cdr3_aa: CASTSREYSPLHF

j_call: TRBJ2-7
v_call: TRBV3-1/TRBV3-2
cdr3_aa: CASSQAGGLYEQYF

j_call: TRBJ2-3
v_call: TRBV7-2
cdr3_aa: CASRRGDTQYF

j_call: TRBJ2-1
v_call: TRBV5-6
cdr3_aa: CASSPGLAGSYNEQFF

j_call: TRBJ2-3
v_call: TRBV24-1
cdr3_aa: CATSDNGQGGTDTQYF

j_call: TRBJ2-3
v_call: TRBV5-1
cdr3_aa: CASSPRILGLAGGTDTQYF

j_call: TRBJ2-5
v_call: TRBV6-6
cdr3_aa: CASSSFAETQYF

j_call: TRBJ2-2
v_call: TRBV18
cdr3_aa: CATSPEGLTGELFF

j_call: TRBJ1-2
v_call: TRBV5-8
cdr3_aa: CASSNEGGEYGYTF

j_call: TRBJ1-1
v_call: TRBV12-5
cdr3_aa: CASHTTLNTEAFF

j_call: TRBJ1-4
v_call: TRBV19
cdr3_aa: CASSPRGTDIEKLFF

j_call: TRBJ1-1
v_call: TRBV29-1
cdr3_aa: CSVAGGHEAFF

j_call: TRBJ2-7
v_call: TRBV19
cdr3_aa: CASSETGWTYEQYF

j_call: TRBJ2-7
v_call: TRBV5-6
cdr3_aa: CASSRDFSYEQYF

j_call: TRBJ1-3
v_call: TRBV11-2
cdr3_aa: CASSLAPVSGNTIYF

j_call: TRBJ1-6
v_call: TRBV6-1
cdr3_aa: CASSAEPSSYNSPLHF

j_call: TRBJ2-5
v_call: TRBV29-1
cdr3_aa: CSDIGSGVETQYF

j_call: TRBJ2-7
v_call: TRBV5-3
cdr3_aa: CARNTESSYEQYF

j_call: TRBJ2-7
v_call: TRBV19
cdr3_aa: CASRTYGGQSEQYF

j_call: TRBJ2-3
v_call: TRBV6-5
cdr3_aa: CASSYGLARDTQYF

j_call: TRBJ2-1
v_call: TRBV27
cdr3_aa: CASSLFGAGGPNEQFF

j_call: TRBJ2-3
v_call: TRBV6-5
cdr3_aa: CASSSRVDTQYF